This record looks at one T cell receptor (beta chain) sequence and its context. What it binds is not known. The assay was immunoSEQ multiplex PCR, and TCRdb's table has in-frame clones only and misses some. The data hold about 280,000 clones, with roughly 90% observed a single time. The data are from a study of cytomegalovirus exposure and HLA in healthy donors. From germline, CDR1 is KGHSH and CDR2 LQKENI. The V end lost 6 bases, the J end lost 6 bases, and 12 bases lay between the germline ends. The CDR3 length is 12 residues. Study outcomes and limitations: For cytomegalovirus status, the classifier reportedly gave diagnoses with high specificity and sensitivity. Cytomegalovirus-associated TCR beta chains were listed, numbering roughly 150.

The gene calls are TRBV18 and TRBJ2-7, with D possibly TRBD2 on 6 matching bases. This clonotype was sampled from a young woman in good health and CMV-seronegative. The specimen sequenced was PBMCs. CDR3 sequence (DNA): TGTGCCAGCTCGTCATTGGGGGGCGAGCAGTACTTC. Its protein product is CASSSLGGEQYF.